This TCR beta chain was captured in a study of blood T cell repertoires in COVID-19. The CDR3 sequence is 18 residues long. CDR1 is SGHRS, CDR2 YFSETQ, per germline. The ends were cut back, 0 bases at V and 9 bases at J, with 22 bases in the middle. Only in-frame clones appear in the TCRdb table, and some are missing; sequencing was by immunoSEQ multiplex PCR. The sample holds over 250,000 clones; around 87% are singletons and the top ten take over 4%. Cohort 3 recovery required two negative PCRs, clearance, or symptom resolution. The receptor comes from a woman aged 30 to 39 who had recovered from COVID-19. Sequences were obtained from PBMCs or T cells enriched from blood (not recorded which). The rearrangement joins TRBV5-1 to TRBJ1-6, with a weak D call TRBD1 (6 bases). The CDR3 loop reads CASSLAMIQGGNGSPLHF. The CDR3 coding sequence is TGCGCCAGCAGCTTGGCTATGATACAGGGCGGTAACGGTTCACCCCTCCACTTT. Looking up the rest from reference TRBV5-1 and TRBJ1-6 gives the full variable domain: KAGVTQTPRYLIKTRGQQVTLSCSPISGHRSVSWYQQTPGQGLQFLFEYFSETQRNKGNFPGRFSGRQFSNSRSEMNVSTLELGDSALYLCASSLAMIQGGNGSPLHFGNGTRLTVT.